This T cell receptor (beta chain) was recovered during a study of T cell repertoires in cytomegalovirus infection. One entry per CDR3 protein, called by TCRdb with MiXCR from the reads. This sample carries around 630,000 distinct CDR3 sequences, about 24% of them seen once, and the ten largest clones take 6.5% to 10%. This clonotype was seen many times. The CDR3 runs to 13 residues. V was cut by 0 bases and J by 4 bases, with 6 bases left in between. Looked up from germline, CDR1 is LGHNA and CDR2 is YSLEER. The genes are TRBV4-3 and TRBJ1-1, with D unclear. Sequencing used CD8+ T cells from PBMCs. This clonotype was obtained from a human donor in good health (CMV status not recorded). Some clones in this sample may be carry-over from other donors' samples. The CDR3 sequence is CASSQEWGTEAFF. The DNA of the CDR3 is TGCGCCAGCAGCCAAGAATGGGGCACTGAAGCTTTCTTT.